This TCR beta chain was observed in a study of control samples from healthy donors and cancer patients. Clones were read by immunoSEQ multiplex PCR, and TCRdb kept only the in-frame ones, dropping some. The sample yields around 130,000 clones, about 87% seen once. Looked up from germline, CDR1 is SQVTM and CDR2 is ANQGSEA. The CDR3 contains 12 residues. The V gene lost 7 bases and the J gene lost 6 bases, with 15 bases spanning the gap. This clonotype was sampled from a man aged 30 to 45 in good health. The chain links TRBV29-1 to TRBJ1-2, with D possibly being TRBD1 (5 bases). The sequencing sample was made of blood. CDR3 region: CSAGGTIDGYTF. The CDR3 nucleotides read TGCAGCGCGGGGGGGACGATCGATGGCTACACCTTC.